This T cell receptor beta chain originates from a study of regulatory T cells in long-lasting Graves disease. In the study overall: Patients with persistent Graves' disease had over 5 years of antithyroid drugs and persistent TSH receptor antibodies. Study-wide results and limits: The study found TRBV28, TRBJ1-2 and TRBJ2-5 favored in persistent disease.

Construction of TCR beta libraries relied on iRepertoire HTBI primers and on Arm-PCR targeting CDR3 regions. Each CDR3 protein gets one entry after TCRdb re-called the multiplex PCR reads with MiXCR. The table has hundreds of thousands of distinct CDR3 sequences, about 21% seen once. There are 13 residues in the CDR3. Germline V gene sequence: CDR1 KGHDR, CDR2 SFDVKD. V shed 9 bases and J shed 6 bases, with 13 bases lying between them. Time point indicated: persistent/refractory GD, antithyroid drugs over 5 years with positive TRAb. The authors made the TCR library using RNA they extracted from PBMCs. Only a few counts were recorded for this clonotype. Its antigen is still unknown.

The chain has TRBV24-1 and TRBJ2-2; maybe TRBD1 (5 bases). This receptor was obtained from a female donor with Graves disease. Sequenced here: peripheral blood mononuclear cells (PBMCs), sampled when the disease was refractory, from a patient treated with antithyroid drugs. For the CDR3, the DNA is TGTGCCACCGCCGCCTCAGGGTCCGGGGAGCTGTTTTTT. Translation: CATAASGSGELFF.